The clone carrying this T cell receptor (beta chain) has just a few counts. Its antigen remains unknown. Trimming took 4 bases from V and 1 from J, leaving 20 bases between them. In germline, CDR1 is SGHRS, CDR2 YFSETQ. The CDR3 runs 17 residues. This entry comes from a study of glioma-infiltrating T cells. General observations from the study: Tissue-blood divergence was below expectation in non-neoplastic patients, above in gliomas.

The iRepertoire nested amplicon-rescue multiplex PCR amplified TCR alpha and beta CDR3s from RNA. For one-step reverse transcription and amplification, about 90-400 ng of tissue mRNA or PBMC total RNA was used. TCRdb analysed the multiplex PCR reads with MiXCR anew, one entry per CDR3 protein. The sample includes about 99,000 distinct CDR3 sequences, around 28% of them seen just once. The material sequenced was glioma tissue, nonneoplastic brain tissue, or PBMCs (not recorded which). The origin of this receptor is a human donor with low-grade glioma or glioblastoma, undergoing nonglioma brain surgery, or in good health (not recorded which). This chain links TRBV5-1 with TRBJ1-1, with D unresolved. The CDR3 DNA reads TGCGCCAGCAGCGCCAGACGAGGGATGCCCAAGAACACTGAAGCTTTCTTT. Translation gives CASSARRGMPKNTEAFF.